This T cell receptor (beta chain) is from a study of graft-versus-host responses after intestinal transplantation. The wider study: Grafts were multivisceral, liver-intestinal, or isolated intestinal.

Concerning this clone itself: Its matching antigen is unknown. The sample has other DNA sequences that encode this CDR3 too.

CDR1 and CDR2 from the germline V gene are LNHDA and SQIVND (reference sequence). The CDR3 loop spans 15 amino acids. The ends lost 4 bases at V and 1 base at J; junction bases unmatched: 5. Profiled with immunoSEQ multiplex PCR; TCRdb holds only in-frame clones, not every one. The sample holds over 65,000 clones, 91% seen once. Findings and limits, study-wide: Recipient marrow contained GvH clones, some of which appeared first in ileum or blood. The presence of high graft-versus-host to host-versus-graft clonal ratios in allografts characterized patients with graft-donor T cell macrochimerism.

Sequences were derived from unstimulated CD4+ T cells sorted from spleen or lymph node cells, sampled before intestinal transplant. The receptor was isolated from a human donor who received an intestinal transplant. The genes are TRBV19 and TRBJ2-7, with 9 bases that match TRBD1. The CDR3 region has the DNA TGTGCCAGTAGTAGCCCCGGGACAGGGTCCTACGAGCAGTACTTC. Translated: CASSSPGTGSYEQYF.